The TCR beta chain described here comes from a study of cytomegalovirus exposure and HLA in healthy donors. Findings of the study overall: There were a few CMV-associated chains whose specificity for CMV antigens was confirmed in vitro. Segments of the TCR beta V type were, in most cases, productive about 90% or about 30% of the time in an earlier analysis. In a later analysis, specific HLA alleles were associated with around 17,000 TCR beta sequences at a 0.05 false discovery rate. The authors later found TCR association rates varying by HLA locus, with DRB1 most and HLA-C fewest.

The PCR made use of 60 Vbeta and 13 Jbeta primers. Repertoires were generated with immunoSEQ multiplex PCR, while TCRdb's copy carries only in-frame clones and drops some. The sample lists roughly 150,000 clones; under 85% were seen once. The germline V gene encodes CDR1 SGHRS and CDR2 YFSETQ. CDR3 length: 16 amino acids. The trim removed 4 bases at V and 9 bases at J, leaving 14 bases unmatched. A single count supports this clone. Its antigen remains unidentified. The receptor comes from a man in his fifties or sixties in good health and CMV-seropositive. The material sequenced was PBMCs. The genes are TRBV5-1 and TRBJ2-1; 9 nucleotides line up with TRBD2. This chain's CDR3 is CASSPGLAPLWAEQFF. The CDR3 DNA reads as TGCGCCAGCAGCCCAGGACTAGCGCCCTTGTGGGCTGAGCAGTTCTTC. The full variable domain, with the rest looked up from reference TRBV5-1 and TRBJ2-1, is KAGVTQTPRYLIKTRGQQVTLSCSPISGHRSVSWYQQTPGQGLQFLFEYFSETQRNKGNFPGRFSGRQFSNSRSEMNVSTLELGDSALYLCASSPGLAPLWAEQFFGPGTRLTVL.